These 31 T cell receptor beta chains were sequenced from one sample in a study of T cell repertoires in cytomegalovirus infection (dated 2019 in TCRdb). Sequencing was carried out with an Illumina HiSeq 1500. TCRdb reprocessed the public reads (quality trimming at Q25 with fastp, clone calling with MiXCR) and kept in-frame beta chains. When rows share a CDR3 protein, they turn into one entry using the most common DNA and genes. In this sample the table shows approximately 500,000 distinct CDR3 sequences, around 10% of which occur a single time. The top ten clones comprise more than 8.5% of the sample. Sequencing input: PBMCs. These TCRs come from a human donor in good health (CMV status not recorded). Some clones in this sample may be carry-over from other donors' samples.

The chain is built from TRBV9 and TRBJ1-5; unclear D gene. The V end lost 1 base, the J end lost 7 bases, and 9 bases lay between the germline ends. The CDR3 loop spans 13 amino acids. The germline CDR1 and CDR2 sequences are SGDLS and YYNGEE. Here the CDR3 reads CASSVRPWQPQHF. The CDR3 bases are TGTGCCAGCAGCGTACGTCCGTGGCAGCCCCAGCATTTT.

This clonotype was detected ten times or more. This rearrangement joins TRBV19 to TRBJ2-1; TRBD1 agrees at 7 bases. This CDR3 region has 16 residues. V trimming: 5 bases; J trimming: 1 base; junction bases outside the gene matches: 8. In germline, CDR1 is LNHDA, CDR2 SQIVND (reference sequence). As DNA, the CDR3 is TGTGCCAGTAGTGTAGGGACAGCTCTATCCTACAATGAGCAGTTCTTC. Amino acids: CASSVGTALSYNEQFF.

This clonotype came up many times. The rearrangement joins TRBV6-5 to TRBJ2-1; D gene unclear. This CDR3 has 11 amino acids. Germline V gene lookup returns CDR1 MNHEY and CDR2 SVGAGI. V lost 4 bases and J lost 7, with 5 bases in between. The CDR3 region has the DNA TGTGCCAGCAGTTCCCCTAATGAGCAGTTCTTC. Its protein is CASSSPNEQFF.

The chain links TRBV7-9 to TRBJ2-7, with 9 bases matching TRBD1. J was trimmed by 6 bases and V by 6 bases; bases with no gene match: 6. The CDR3 is 13 amino acids. Germline V gives CDR1 SEHNR, CDR2 FQNEAQ (reference sequence). The CDR3 sequence is CASRTRTGVEQYF. In nucleotides, the CDR3 is TGTGCCAGCAGGACACGGACAGGGGTCGAGCAGTACTTC. Drawing the rest from reference TRBV7-9 and TRBJ2-7, the complete variable domain is DTGVSQNPRHKITKRGQNVTFRCDPISEHNRLYWYRQTLGQGPEFLTYFQNEAQLEKSRLLSDRFSAERPKGSFSTLEIQRTEQGDSAMYLCASRTRTGVEQYFGPGTRLTVT.

This clonotype was seen repeatedly, ten times or more. The chain recombines TRBV6-1 with TRBJ1-2; D is unresolved. Per the germline V gene, CDR1 is MNHNS and CDR2 is SASEGT. The CDR3 contains 17 residues. The V end lost 5 bases, the J end lost 0 bases, and 19 bases lay between the germline ends. CDR3 DNA sequence: TGTGCCAGCAGTCAAAGTGGGCTGTTTACTACTAACTATGGCTACACCTTC. Its protein product is CASSQSGLFTTNYGYTF.

This clonotype was detected many times. The CDR3 reads CASSLLGAGDTQYF. CDR3 DNA sequence: TGTGCCAGCAGTTTATTAGGGGCAGGGGATACGCAGTATTTT. V is TRBV27 and J is TRBJ2-3; perhaps TRBD1 as D (5 bases). This CDR3 region has 14 residues. V lost 1 base, J lost 6 bases, and 11 bases lay in between. The V gene's germline CDR1 is MNHEY and CDR2 SMNVEV (reference sequence).

As to this clonotype: This sequence may be a read error, since a much larger clone differs from it by one base. The final CDR3 position lacks the conserved phenylalanine or tryptophan, pointing to a likely read error. The chain has TRBV5-5 and TRBJ2-1; tentative D call: TRBD1 (6 bases). The V end lost 4 bases, the J end lost 10 bases, and 27 bases lay between the germline ends. Germline CDR1 reads SGHKS; CDR2 reads YYEKEE (reference sequence). This CDR3 spans 17 amino acids. CDR3 sequence (DNA): TGTGCCAGCAGCCGAGACTACAGGGAAGGATCCCTAATGGAGCAGTTCATC. Its translation is CASSRDYREGSLMEQFI.

This clonotype was seen ten or more times. The genes are TRBV6-1 and TRBJ1-3; TRBD1 agrees at 8 bases. This CDR3 has 13 amino acids. Germline CDR1 MNHNS, CDR2 SASEGT. V was pared by 6 bases and J by 11 bases, with 9 bases of the junction left unmatched. The CDR3 reads CASSRTGLGAIYF. CDR3 DNA sequence: TGTGCCAGCAGCCGGACAGGGCTCGGGGCCATATATTTT.

This clonotype was detected ten times or more. V and J are TRBV12-3 or TRBV12-4 and TRBJ2-2; D is ambiguous. The CDR3 consists of 17 residues. Trimming cost V 1 base and J 0 bases, with 12 bases left between them. DNA of the CDR3: TGTGCCAGCAGTTTAGGGCGTGGCCGCGCGAACACCGGGGAGCTGTTTTTT. Translated: CASSLGRGRANTGELFF.

This clonotype was counted many times. The chain employs TRBV20-1 and TRBJ2-7; 8 nucleotides match TRBD2. Trimming removed 1 base from V and 5 bases from J; junction bases left unmatched: 10. This CDR3 is built from 15 residues. The V gene's germline CDR1 is DFQATT and CDR2 SNEGSKA (reference sequence). The CDR3 loop reads CSARAGGEKIDEQYF. The CDR3 nucleotides read TGCAGTGCTAGAGCGGGGGGGGAGAAAATCGACGAGCAGTACTTC.

This clonotype came up many times. The rearrangement links TRBV10-3 to TRBJ1-5, with D unresolved. V lost 3 bases to trimming and J lost 3 bases, with 15 bases between them. The CDR3 has 16 amino acids. Germline CDR1 is ENHRY and CDR2 is SYGVKD. Here the CDR3 DNA reads TGTGCCATCAGTGACGGACGAGCCTCGGTCAATCAGCCCCAGCATTTT. Translating it yields CAISDGRASVNQPQHF.

At least ten counts were recorded for this clonotype. J is TRBJ2-7 and V is TRBV12-3 or TRBV12-4; no reliable D call. The CDR3 contains 13 residues. The V gene lost 6 bases and the J gene lost 2 bases, with 11 bases spanning the gap. The CDR3 region is CASSLRQAYEQYF. Here the CDR3 DNA reads TGTGCCAGCAGCCTACGACAAGCCTACGAGCAGTACTTC.

Ten or more counts support this clonotype. The V gene is TRBV6-1, the J gene TRBJ1-2, with D possibly matching TRBD1 (5 bases). Germline V gene sequence: CDR1 MNHNS, CDR2 SASEGT. CDR3 length: 13 amino acids. V gave up 6 bases and J gave up 3 bases, with 11 bases separating them. In DNA form, the CDR3 reads TGTGCCAGCAGGGGACCAGGACACTATGGCTACACCTTC. This codes for CASRGPGHYGYTF.

This clonotype was counted between two and nine times. The rearrangement uses TRBV12-3 or TRBV12-4 and TRBJ2-1; D possibly matches TRBD1 or TRBD2 (6 bases each). Trimming stripped 3 bases from V and 8 bases from J, with 14 bases between. The CDR3 totals 14 residues. For the CDR3, the DNA is TGTGCCAGCAGTTTCGGGACTTCAGGGGATGAGCAGTTCTTC. This translates into CASSFGTSGDEQFF.

V gene TRBV2 combines with J gene TRBJ2-1, with 10 positions matching TRBD2. This CDR3 region has 15 residues. Germline lookup yields CDR1 SNHLY and CDR2 FYNNEI. V gave up 4 bases and J gave up 4 bases; unmatched junction bases: 4. The CDR3 protein is CASSAEAGGYNEQFF. In DNA, the CDR3 is TGTGCCAGCAGTGCCGAAGCGGGAGGGTACAATGAGCAGTTCTTC.

This sequence joins TRBV19 and TRBJ1-5; D gene unclear. Trimming pared 5 bases from V and 0 bases from J, leaving 11 bases between. The CDR3 runs to 15 residues. Germline CDR1 LNHDA, CDR2 SQIVND (reference sequence). The CDR3 sequence is CASSSVHLSNQPQHF. DNA for the CDR3: TGTGCCAGTAGTTCGGTGCACCTTAGCAATCAGCCCCAGCATTTT.

This clonotype showed up many times. This chain uses TRBV11-2 with TRBJ2-2, with D possibly being TRBD2 (5 bases). V was pared by 5 bases and J by 2 bases, with 12 bases between. CDR3 length: 15 amino acids. The germline CDR1 and CDR2 sequences are SGHAT and FQNNGV. As DNA, the CDR3 is TGTGCCAGCAGCCTCTCCGGGATCAACACCGGGGAGCTGTTTTTT. Its translation: CASSLSGINTGELFF.

The sample holds many counts of this clonotype. The chain combines TRBV2 with TRBJ2-5; maybe TRBD2 (5 bases). This CDR3 is built from 16 residues. Per germline, CDR1 SNHLY and CDR2 FYNNEI. With 6 bases removed from V and 5 bases from J, the gap between germline ends came to 22 bases. The CDR3 loop is CASSPPGVGVEETQYF. CDR3 DNA: TGTGCCAGCAGCCCCCCAGGAGTGGGAGTGGAGGAGACCCAGTACTTC.

This clonotype was found many times. This sequence joins TRBV12-5 and TRBJ1-2; D perhaps matches TRBD1 (5 bases). V was clipped by 1 base and J by 2 bases, with 11 bases between them. Germline CDR1 LGHNT, CDR2 FRNRAP. The CDR3 runs 15 residues. CDR3 region: CASGLDPGTNYGYTF. The CDR3 nucleotides are TGTGCTAGTGGTTTGGACCCCGGGACGAACTATGGCTACACCTTC.

This clonotype was picked up many times. The chain employs TRBV5-4 and TRBJ1-6, with D possibly being TRBD1 (5 bases). Deletions cut 2 bases from V and 7 bases from J, with 10 bases between. CDR3 length equals 14 residues. CDR1 is SGHNT, CDR2 YYREEE, per germline (reference sequence). The CDR3, as DNA: TGTGCCAGCAGCTTTGGGACGGCCAATTCACCCCTCCACTTT. Translation gives CASSFGTANSPLHF.

The gene calls are TRBV9 and TRBJ1-2; D is ambiguous. Deletions cut 4 bases from V and 3 bases from J, with 16 bases between. CDR3 length equals 15 residues. Germline V lookup: CDR1 SGDLS, CDR2 YYNGEE. CDR3 in DNA: TGTGCCAGCAGCCCAAGACCCGGGTCCCACTATGGCTACACCTTC. Its translation: CASSPRPGSHYGYTF. Drawing the rest from reference TRBV9 and TRBJ1-2, the complete variable domain is DSGVTQTPKHLITATGQRVTLRCSPRSGDLSVYWYQQSLDQGLQFLIQYYNGEERAKGNILERFSAQQFPDLHSELNLSSLELGDSALYFCASSPRPGSHYGYTFGSGTRLTVV.

This clonotype was seen ten or more times. The chain recombines TRBV18 with TRBJ1-5, with D maybe TRBD1 (5 bases). The V and J ends lost 4 bases and 4 bases respectively, with 14 bases between them. This CDR3 region has 15 residues. Per germline, CDR1 KGHSH and CDR2 LQKENI. CDR3 DNA sequence: TGTGCCAGCTCACTCGTGACAGACTTAAATCAGCCCCAGCATTTT. It specifies CASSLVTDLNQPQHF.

The chain combines TRBV3-1 with TRBJ2-1, with TRBD2 as a possible D gene (5 bases). CDR1 and CDR2 (germline): LGHDT, YNNKEL (reference sequence). The CDR3 runs 15 residues. V lost 2 bases to trimming and J lost 4 bases, with 12 bases between them. CDR3 residues: CASSQQAWEYNEQFF. CDR3 nucleotide sequence: TGTGCCAGCAGCCAACAAGCGTGGGAGTACAATGAGCAGTTCTTC.

Many counts were recorded for this clonotype. Here the CDR3 reads CASLPTGTGEPGNTIYF. In nucleotides, the CDR3 is TGTGCCAGCCTTCCGACGGGAACCGGGGAACCTGGAAACACCATATATTTT. This chain connects TRBV5-6 to TRBJ1-3; D gene uncertain. This CDR3 contains 17 residues. Trimming shortened V by 7 bases and J by 2 bases, and 22 bases separated the two germline ends. Germline-derived CDR1 and CDR2 are SGHDT and YYEEEE.

This clonotype appeared a few times. This rearrangement joins TRBV18 to TRBJ1-1; TRBD1 aligns across 10 bases. With V trimmed by 0 bases and J by 6 bases, 10 bases remained unmatched. CDR1 and CDR2 (germline): KGHSH, LQKENI. The CDR3 is 17 amino acids. The DNA of the CDR3 is TGTGCCAGCTCACCACCGGGACAGGGGTACTCTAACGCTGAAGCTTTCTTT. It is translated as CASSPPGQGYSNAEAFF.

The sample holds many counts of this clonotype. This rearrangement joins TRBV7-2 to TRBJ2-7; the D gene is possibly TRBD2 (7 bases). V was shortened by 6 bases and J by 7 bases, with 25 bases between the two germline ends. CDR1 SGHTA and CDR2 FQGNSA come from the germline V gene. CDR3 length equals 16 residues. The CDR3 DNA sequence: TGTGCCAGCAGAAGGGGAGGGGGGACTCATCCCCGGGAGCAGTACTTC. Translated, it gives CASRRGGGTHPREQYF.

This clonotype was counted only a few times. The chain couples TRBV20-1 to TRBJ1-1; the D is unclear. The V gene lost 6 bases and the J gene lost 0 bases, with 17 bases spanning the gap. CDR3 length: 15 residues. The germline V gene encodes CDR1 DFQATT and CDR2 SNEGSKA (reference sequence). The CDR3: CSAPGRKMVNTEAFF. DNA of the CDR3: TGCAGTGCCCCAGGCAGAAAGATGGTGAACACTGAAGCTTTCTTT.

Of note for this clonotype: A much larger clone lies a single base off, so this may be a read error. The chain recombines TRBV29-1 with TRBJ2-7, with a weak D call TRBD1 (6 bases). V was shortened by 6 bases and J by 5 bases, with 14 bases between the two germline ends. The CDR3 is made up of 12 amino acids. Looked up from germline, CDR1 is SQVTM and CDR2 is ANQGSEA. The CDR3 sequence is CSVRWDKDEQYF. The DNA for the CDR3 is TGCAGCGTCCGTTGGGACAAGGACGAGCAGTACTTC.

This clonotype appeared many times. The chain uses TRBV9 and TRBJ2-2; D uncertain. Germline V lookup: CDR1 SGDLS, CDR2 YYNGEE. The CDR3 covers 15 residues. V lost 0 bases, J lost 4 bases, and 10 bases lay in between. CDR3 residues: CASSVDTRGTGELFF. CDR3 sequence (DNA): TGTGCCAGCAGCGTAGATACGCGAGGCACCGGGGAGCTGTTTTTT.

This clonotype was observed at least ten times. The chain employs TRBV7-8 and TRBJ2-5; the D gene is possibly TRBD2 (6 bases). There are 14 residues in the CDR3. Trimming removed 1 base at V and 1 base at J, with 7 bases between. CDR1 and CDR2 (germline): SGHVS, FQNEAQ. The CDR3 loop is CASSLGTTQETQYF. The CDR3, as DNA: TGTGCCAGCAGCTTAGGGACTACCCAAGAGACCCAGTACTTC.

The chain has TRBV20-1 and TRBJ2-3, with 8 nucleotides matching TRBD1. The CDR3 has 14 amino acids. V was clipped by 6 bases and J by 5 bases; unmatched bases: 10. CDR1 DFQATT and CDR2 SNEGSKA come from the germline V gene (reference sequence). Here the CDR3 reads CSANSDRGQDTQYF. The CDR3 region has the DNA TGCAGTGCAAACAGTGACAGGGGTCAAGATACGCAGTATTTT.